Following are 29 T cell receptor beta chains from one sample sequenced in a study of T cell changes during pregnancy in multiple sclerosis. Here immunoSEQ multiplex PCR was the method, and the copy in TCRdb shows in-frame clones only, minus some. The sample yields roughly 51,000 clones, roughly 92% seen once. Sequenced here: CD8+ T cells from peripheral blood mononuclear cells, sampled before pregnancy. Receptors originate from a female donor with multiple sclerosis, enrolled in a pregnancy study.

The J gene is TRBJ2-7, the V gene TRBV19; possibly TRBD1 for D (6 bases). CDR1 is LNHDA and CDR2 is SQIVND in the germline V gene (reference sequence). CDR3 length: 14 residues. Trimming pared 4 bases from V and 2 bases from J, leaving 12 bases between. CDR3 residues: CASSNAGDAYEQYF. In nucleotides, the CDR3 is TGTGCCAGTAGTAATGCAGGGGACGCCTACGAGCAGTACTTC.

The chain couples TRBV28 to TRBJ1-5; 8 bases agree with TRBD1. The V gene end was trimmed by 3 bases and the J gene end by 3 bases; junction bases not matched to a gene: 4. The CDR3 has 15 amino acids. The germline V gene has CDR1 MDHEN and CDR2 SYDVKM. DNA for the CDR3: TGTGCCAGCAGTTTTGGGGGACAGGCCAATCAGCCCCAGCATTTT. Translating it yields CASSFGGQANQPQHF. Drawing the rest from reference TRBV28 and TRBJ1-5, the complete variable domain is DVKVTQSSRYLVKRTGEKVFLECVQDMDHENMFWYRQDPGLGLRLIYFSYDVKMKEKGDIPEGYSVSREKKERFSLILESASTNQTSMYLCASSFGGQANQPQHFGDGTRLSIL.

J is TRBJ2-7 and V is TRBV28; D gene uncertain. V dropped 5 bases and J dropped 2 bases, with 10 bases sitting between them. This CDR3 spans 13 amino acids. Germline loops: CDR1 MDHEN, CDR2 SYDVKM. DNA for the CDR3: TGTGCCAGCAGTGCCGCGTCTCCCTACGAGCAGTACTTC. Its translation is CASSAASPYEQYF.

Note on this clone: Compared with germline, one end of the junction differs, possibly owing to a read error. The chain uses TRBV7-8 and TRBJ2-7; tentatively, D is TRBD1 (8 bases). The germline CDR1 and CDR2 sequences are SGHVS and FQNEAQ. This CDR3 is 14 amino acids long. This CDR3 reads CASSRGATRDRLNF. CDR3 DNA sequence: TGTGCCAGCAGCCGGGGGGCCACGCGGGACAGGCTGAACTTC.

The J gene is TRBJ1-1, the V gene TRBV19; D might be TRBD1 (5 bases). The CDR3 length is 16 residues. The germline CDR1 and CDR2 sequences are LNHDA and SQIVND (reference sequence). V shed 5 bases and J shed 4 bases, with 20 bases lying between them. The CDR3 protein is CASSVGPGTAGTEAFF. CDR3 DNA: TGTGCCAGTAGTGTCGGCCCCGGGACTGCGGGCACTGAAGCTTTCTTT.

The gene calls are TRBV7-9 and TRBJ2-5, with D unresolved. The CDR3 runs to 14 residues. Trimming took 0 bases from V and 4 from J, leaving 9 bases between them. Germline CDR1 and CDR2: SEHNR and FQNEAQ (reference sequence). CDR3 DNA sequence: TGTGCCAGCAGCTTAGCGTCACTTGGAGAGACCCAGTACTTC. Translated: CASSLASLGETQYF.

This chain uses TRBV19 with TRBJ2-1; D is unresolved. Trimming removed 2 bases from V and 0 bases from J, with 8 bases in between. The CDR3 consists of 15 residues. Germline V gene data show CDR1 as LNHDA and CDR2 as SQIVND (reference sequence). The CDR3 nucleotides are TGTGCCAGTAGTATAAAGCGAAGCTCCTACAATGAGCAGTTCTTC. It encodes CASSIKRSSYNEQFF.

This chain uses TRBV19 with TRBJ1-1, with D unresolved. The CDR3 has 14 residues. V was trimmed by 3 bases and J by 0 bases, leaving 8 bases between them. Germline lookup yields CDR1 LNHDA and CDR2 SQIVND (reference sequence). DNA for the CDR3: TGTGCCAGTAGTATGGGCAGCCTGAACACTGAAGCTTTCTTT. Translation: CASSMGSLNTEAFF. Supplemented by reference TRBV19 and TRBJ1-1, the full variable domain reads DGGITQSPKYLFRKEGQNVTLSCEQNLNHDAMYWYRQDPGQGLRLIYYSQIVNDFQKGDIAEGYSVSREKKESFPLTVTSAQKNPTAFYLCASSMGSLNTEAFFGQGTRLTVV.

The genes are TRBV10-3 and TRBJ2-3, with 11 bases lining up with TRBD2. J lost 2 bases, V lost 5 bases, and 6 bases had no gene match. CDR3 length: 16 amino acids. In germline, CDR1 is ENHRY, CDR2 SYGVKD. The CDR3 is CAISSGLAELTDTQYF. Written as DNA, the CDR3 is TGTGCCATCAGTTCGGGACTAGCGGAACTCACAGATACGCAGTATTTT.

The gene calls are TRBV12-5 and TRBJ1-2, with 7 bases that match TRBD1. V dropped 8 bases and J dropped 8; count of bases not matched to a gene: 14. CDR3 length equals 14 residues. Looked up from germline, CDR1 is LGHNT and CDR2 is FRNRAP. The CDR3 loop reads CASSRSEGAPGYTF. The CDR3 DNA sequence: TGTGCTAGTTCTCGGTCCGAGGGGGCGCCCGGCTACACCTTC.

J is TRBJ2-2 and V is TRBV4-1, with a tentative D call TRBD1 (6 bases). In germline, CDR1 is MGHRA, CDR2 YSYEKL. The ends were cut back, 1 base at V and 2 bases at J, with 26 bases in the middle. This CDR3 is built from 21 residues. DNA for the CDR3: TGCGCCAGCAGCCAAGGCCCCCTTACGACAGGAGTAACGCGCAACACCGGGGAGCTGTTTTTT. It yields the protein CASSQGPLTTGVTRNTGELFF.

This chain joins TRBV28 and TRBJ1-1, with 7 bases lining up with TRBD1. CDR3 size: 14 residues. Germline-derived CDR1 and CDR2 are MDHEN and SYDVKM. V shed 8 bases and J 4 bases; nucleotides not matched to a gene: 10. As DNA, the CDR3 is TGTGCCAGCGGAACAGGGGTAGCAGGCACTGAAGCTTTCTTT. This gives the protein CASGTGVAGTEAFF.

The chain combines TRBV6-1 with TRBJ2-1; D gene uncertain. The CDR3 extends over 18 amino acids. Germline values: CDR1 MNHNS, CDR2 SASEGT. The V gene lost 0 bases and the J gene lost 0 bases, with 15 bases spanning the gap. CDR3 nucleotide sequence: TGTGCCAGCAGTGAAGCGAGAGGAATTCCTAGCTCCTACAATGAGCAGTTCTTC. Translation gives CASSEARGIPSSYNEQFF.

The chain has TRBV27 and TRBJ2-7; TRBD1 matches 9 bases. In germline, CDR1 is MNHEY, CDR2 SMNVEV (reference sequence). J gave up 1 base and V 3 bases, and 4 bases lay outside the gene matches. The CDR3 contains 15 residues. This CDR3 is CASSLGTGRSYEQYF. Here the CDR3 DNA reads TGTGCCAGCAGTTTGGGGACAGGGAGGTCCTACGAGCAGTACTTC.

V gene TRBV14 combines with J gene TRBJ1-1, with D perhaps matching TRBD1 (5 bases). Trimming took 0 bases from V and 1 from J, leaving 9 bases between them. This CDR3 is 15 amino acids long. Germline CDR1 reads SGHDN; CDR2 reads FVKESK. CDR3 sequence (DNA): TGTGCCAGCAGCCAAGACCAGGGCTCGAACACTGAAGCTTTCTTT. As protein: CASSQDQGSNTEAFF.

This chain uses TRBV7-9 with TRBJ2-2, with 7 bases lining up with TRBD1. The CDR3 spans 10 residues. J lost 7 bases, V lost 11 bases, and 1 base had no gene match. The germline V gene encodes CDR1 SEHNR and CDR2 FQNEAQ (reference sequence). CDR3 coding DNA: TGTGCCTCAGGGGGCGGGGAGCTGTTTTTT. Encoded protein: CASGGGELFF.

The chain couples TRBV2 to TRBJ1-2, with TRBD1 as a possible D gene (6 bases). This CDR3 comprises 13 residues. CDR1 and CDR2 from the germline V gene are SNHLY and FYNNEI. Between the trimmed V and J ends, which lost 4 bases and 7 bases, there was a span of 13 bases. The CDR3 reads CASSVGSGVGYTF. CDR3 DNA sequence: TGTGCCAGCAGTGTCGGGTCAGGGGTTGGCTACACCTTC.

The chain uses TRBV27 and TRBJ2-7; 11 bases fit TRBD1. There are 13 residues in the CDR3. Germline CDR1 MNHEY, CDR2 SMNVEV (reference sequence). With 3 bases clipped from V and 7 bases from J, the junction kept 2 bases outside the gene matches. The CDR3 nucleotides read TGTGCCAGCAGTTTCGGGACAGGGGGAGAGCAGTACTTC. Protein product: CASSFGTGGEQYF.

This sequence joins TRBV9 and TRBJ2-1; 9 bases are shared with TRBD2. Germline-derived CDR1 and CDR2 are SGDLS and YYNGEE. The junction had 5 bases not matched to a gene; V was cut back by 0 bases and J by 4 bases. The CDR3 is made up of 16 amino acids. CDR3 loop: CASSVVRSGSYNEQFF. The CDR3 region has the DNA TGTGCCAGCAGCGTAGTTCGTAGCGGGAGTTACAATGAGCAGTTCTTC.

This clone has only a few counts. Sequence at one end of the junction differs from germline and may be a read error. The chain carries TRBV27 and TRBJ1-1; D call uncertain. From germline, CDR1 is MNHEY and CDR2 SMNVEV (reference sequence). This CDR3 has 13 residues. CDR3 sequence (DNA): TGTGCCAGCTGTTTCGGGGTGAACACTGAAGCTTTCTTT. Protein: CASCFGVNTEAFF.

Only one count was recorded for this clone. The chain recombines TRBV9 with TRBJ2-1; tentative D call: TRBD2 (5 bases). Trimming took 1 base from V and 0 from J, leaving 8 bases between them. This CDR3 is built from 15 residues. Germline V lookup: CDR1 SGDLS, CDR2 YYNGEE. The CDR3 protein is CASSVSGSSYNEQFF. The CDR3 nucleotides read TGTGCCAGCAGCGTAAGCGGCAGCTCCTACAATGAGCAGTTCTTC.

The V call is TRBV4-1, the J call TRBJ2-7; possible D gene TRBD2, 6 bases. Trimming removed 3 bases at V and 3 bases at J, with 15 bases between. Germline loops: CDR1 MGHRA, CDR2 YSYEKL. This CDR3 spans 15 amino acids. Here the CDR3 reads CASSQGLGDLYEQYF. DNA for the CDR3: TGCGCCAGCAGCCAGGGACTGGGTGACCTCTACGAGCAGTACTTC.

The chain couples TRBV7-8 to TRBJ2-1; D is ambiguous. The CDR3 loop spans 14 amino acids. V lost 2 bases and J 0 bases, leaving 5 bases between the germline ends. In germline, CDR1 is SGHVS, CDR2 FQNEAQ. This CDR3 is CASSLFSSYNEQFF. Written as DNA, the CDR3 is TGTGCCAGCAGCTTATTTAGCTCCTACAATGAGCAGTTCTTC.

V is TRBV15 and J is TRBJ2-7, with D unresolved. Germline V gene sequence: CDR1 LNHNV, CDR2 YYDKDF (reference sequence). Trimming took 5 bases from V and 6 from J, leaving 11 bases between them. The CDR3 has 12 amino acids. The CDR3 region is CATSDWRGEQYF. As DNA, the CDR3 is TGTGCCACCAGCGACTGGCGCGGCGAGCAGTACTTC.

J is TRBJ1-2 and V is TRBV7-8, with a possible D match to TRBD1 (6 bases). In germline, CDR1 is SGHVS, CDR2 FQNEAQ. The CDR3 runs 17 residues. Trimming stripped 1 base from V and 2 bases from J, with 17 bases between. DNA for the CDR3: TGTGCCAGCAGCTTAGGGTACGGGGGGGGGCGCAACTATGGCTACACCTTC. Translation gives CASSLGYGGGRNYGYTF.

The V gene is TRBV28, the J gene TRBJ2-7; TRBD1 is a possible D gene (7 bases). Germline V gene data show CDR1 as MDHEN and CDR2 as SYDVKM. The length of the CDR3 is 14 residues. V was trimmed by 7 bases and J by 2 bases, leaving 15 bases between them. Here the CDR3 reads CASTMTGRPYEQYF. The CDR3 region has the DNA TGTGCCAGCACCATGACAGGGAGGCCCTACGAGCAGTACTTC.

This clone was counted a single time. V is TRBV19 and J is TRBJ2-7; TRBD1 matches at 9 bases. V dropped 7 bases and J dropped 1; count of bases not matched to a gene: 5. The CDR3 totals 14 residues. Germline assignment: CDR1 LNHDA and CDR2 SQIVND (reference sequence). CDR3 protein: CASNTGTGSYEQYF. CDR3 coding DNA: TGTGCCAGTAACACCGGGACAGGGTCCTACGAGCAGTACTTC. Complete variable domain (other parts from reference TRBV19 and TRBJ2-7): DGGITQSPKYLFRKEGQNVTLSCEQNLNHDAMYWYRQDPGQGLRLIYYSQIVNDFQKGDIAEGYSVSREKKESFPLTVTSAQKNPTAFYLCASNTGTGSYEQYFGPGTRLTVT.

CDR3 residues: CASGAGRSYEQYF. The CDR3 coding sequence is TGTGCCAGTGGGGCAGGGCGTTCCTACGAGCAGTACTTC. V gene TRBV19 combines with J gene TRBJ2-7; D might be TRBD1 (5 bases). In germline, CDR1 is LNHDA, CDR2 SQIVND (reference sequence). This CDR3 is 13 amino acids long. V lost 8 bases and J 1 base, leaving 12 bases between the germline ends.

In its sample, this clone was seen once. V is TRBV6-5 and J is TRBJ2-2, with TRBD2 as a possible D gene (5 bases). The length of the CDR3 is 15 residues. Germline V lookup: CDR1 MNHEY, CDR2 SVGAGI. The ends were cut back, 2 bases at V and 0 bases at J, with 7 bases in the middle. CDR3 nucleotides: TGTGCCAGCAGTTACGACTACACGAACACCGGGGAGCTGTTTTTT. Translated: CASSYDYTNTGELFF.